A selection of T cell receptor beta chains follows, all from one sample in a study of blood T cell repertoires in COVID-19. Generated by immunoSEQ multiplex PCR, the TCRdb table keeps only in-frame clones and is missing some. This table has around 350,000 clones, about 87% appearing once. Sequenced sample: peripheral blood. The receptors were sampled from a human donor in a cohort sampled during active COVID-19. CDR3s include the opening cysteine and the closing phenylalanine or tryptophan. D genes are given only for firm matches. Where a row states a size, it is once, few, many or the class of an expanded clone; other rows omit it.

CDR3,DNA,size,V,D,J
CSVEKTALLSQPQHF,TGCAGCGTTGAAAAGACAGCCTTATTGTCCCAGCCCCAGCATTTT,NA,TRBV29-1,NA,TRBJ1-5
CASSLAGGVEGNIQYF,TGTGCCAGCAGCTTGGCCGGAGGGGTGGAGGGCAACATTCAGTACTTC,NA,TRBV5-4,NA,TRBJ2-4
CASSKGTGENEKLFF,TGTGCCAGTAGTAAGGGGACAGGGGAAAATGAAAAACTGTTTTTT,NA,TRBV19,TRBD1,TRBJ1-4
CASSLGENEKLFF,TGCGCCAGCAGCCTGGGGGAGAACGAAAAACTGTTTTTT,NA,TRBV5-1,NA,TRBJ1-4
CATDRVNQPQHF,TGTGCCACGGACAGGGTCAATCAGCCCCAGCATTTT,NA,TRBV28,TRBD1,TRBJ1-5
CASSPRTVTEAFF,TGTGCCAGCAGTCCCCGGACTGTGACTGAAGCTTTCTTT,NA,TRBV27,NA,TRBJ1-1
CSARPGATNEKLFF,TGCAGCGCTCGCCCCGGTGCAACTAATGAAAAACTGTTTTTT,NA,TRBV29-1,NA,TRBJ1-4
CASSLLGVAGTAGANVLTF,TGTGCCAGCAGTTTATTGGGAGTAGCGGGAACCGCTGGGGCCAACGTCCTGACTTTC,NA,TRBV27,TRBD2,TRBJ2-6
CASSIGQGRLYEQYF,TGCGCCAGCAGCATTGGACAGGGGCGTCTGTACGAGCAGTACTTC,NA,TRBV5-1,TRBD1,TRBJ2-7
CASSPQGWDGYTF,TGTGCCAGCAGCCCACAGGGGTGGGATGGCTACACCTTC,once,TRBV14,TRBD1,TRBJ1-2
CASSFSRNTQYF,TGTGCCAGCAGTTTTAGCAGAAATACGCAGTATTTT,NA,TRBV12-3/TRBV12-4,NA,TRBJ2-3
CASSFSGGYGTDTQYF,TGCGCCAGCAGCTTTAGCGGGGGGTATGGCACAGATACGCAGTATTTT,NA,TRBV5-1,TRBD2,TRBJ2-3
CSVDGPGTGELFF,TGCAGCGTTGATGGTCCGGGCACCGGGGAGCTGTTTTTT,NA,TRBV29-1,NA,TRBJ2-2
CASAPRENLYNEQFF,TGTGCCAGTGCCCCCCGGGAAAACCTCTACAATGAGCAGTTCTTC,NA,TRBV5-4,NA,TRBJ2-1
CASSLGREDNEQFF,TGTGCCAGCAGCTTAGGGCGGGAGGACAATGAGCAGTTCTTC,NA,TRBV11-3,TRBD2,TRBJ2-1
CASSKQGGNEKLFF,TGTGCCAGCAGCAAACAGGGGGGTAATGAAAAACTGTTTTTT,NA,TRBV21-1,NA,TRBJ1-4
CASMEGGFDEQYF,TGTGCCAGCATGGAGGGTGGGTTTGACGAGCAGTACTTC,NA,TRBV2,NA,TRBJ2-7
CASSGRGDRGYNEQFF,TGTGCCAGCAGCGGTCGGGGGGACAGGGGCTACAATGAGCAGTTCTTC,NA,TRBV9,TRBD1,TRBJ2-1
CASTNSESSNQPQHF,TGCGCCAGCACCAACAGTGAGTCTAGCAATCAGCCCCAGCATTTT,NA,TRBV4-1,NA,TRBJ1-5
CASSEGRNTGELFF,TGTGCCAGCAGTGAAGGTCGTAACACCGGGGAGCTGTTTTTT,NA,TRBV2,NA,TRBJ2-2
CASSRGLAGGNEQFF,TGTGCCAGCAGCCGTGGACTAGCGGGGGGGAATGAGCAGTTCTTC,NA,TRBV7-2,TRBD2,TRBJ2-1
CASSVAWEDSGNTIYF,TGTGCCAGCAGTGTCGCCTGGGAGGACTCTGGAAACACCATATATTTT,NA,TRBV25-1,NA,TRBJ1-3
CASSPEGLAGSNTGELFF,TGCGCCAGCAGCCCGGAGGGGCTAGCGGGATCGAACACCGGGGAGCTGTTTTTT,NA,TRBV5-1,TRBD2,TRBJ2-2
CASSVTGAGNTIYF,TGTGCCAGCAGCGTAACCGGGGCTGGAAACACCATATATTTT,once,TRBV9,NA,TRBJ1-3
CASSLVGTQYF,TGTGCCAGCAGCTTAGTCGGTACGCAGTATTTT,NA,TRBV11-2,NA,TRBJ2-3
CASSSQGTGYYGYTF,TGTGCCAGCAGCTCCCAAGGAACAGGGTACTATGGCTACACCTTC,NA,TRBV3-1/TRBV3-2,NA,TRBJ1-2
CATINRRGSWDSRTQSSGYTF,TGTGCCACTATCAATAGAAGGGGTAGTTGGGACTCCAGGACACAGAGCTCGGGCTACACCTTC,NA,TRBV7-8,NA,TRBJ1-2
CASSLLAGQDYGYTF,TGTGCCAGCAGCTTGCTAGCAGGCCAGGACTATGGCTACACCTTC,NA,TRBV7-8,NA,TRBJ1-2
CASSLALGRGLSNQPQHF,TGTGCCAGCAGCTTAGCCCTGGGCAGGGGGCTGAGCAATCAGCCCCAGCATTTT,NA,TRBV7-8,TRBD1,TRBJ1-5
CASSEGIAGQGYTGELFF,TGTGCCAGCAGCGAGGGGATAGCGGGACAGGGGTACACCGGGGAGCTGTTTTTT,few,TRBV9,TRBD1,TRBJ2-2
CASSLPGQGDSTYNSPLHF,TGTGCCAGCAGTTTACCGGGACAGGGAGACAGCACCTATAATTCACCCCTCCACTTT,NA,TRBV28,TRBD1,TRBJ1-6
CASSQDGRGDNEKLFF,TGCGCCAGCAGCCAAGACGGGAGGGGAGATAATGAAAAACTGTTTTTT,NA,TRBV4-1,NA,TRBJ1-4
CASSPAGVADTQYF,TGTGCCAGTAGTCCGGCGGGGGTGGCAGATACGCAGTATTTT,NA,TRBV19,TRBD2,TRBJ2-3
CASSVGAQGTTEAFF,TGTGCCAGCAGCGTAGGTGCGCAGGGAACCACTGAAGCTTTCTTT,NA,TRBV9,NA,TRBJ1-1
CATDQGYEQYF,TGTGCCACCGATCAGGGCTACGAGCAGTACTTC,NA,TRBV10-3,NA,TRBJ2-7
CASGLAGGSYNEQFF,TGTGCCAGCGGCCTAGCGGGGGGGTCCTACAATGAGCAGTTCTTC,once,TRBV7-3,TRBD2,TRBJ2-1
CASSPYRATATNEKLFF,TGTGCCAGCAGTCCCTACAGGGCCACTGCAACTAATGAAAAACTGTTTTTT,few,TRBV2,NA,TRBJ1-4
CASSQPPEAGELFF,TGTGCCAGCAGCCAGCCCCCGGAGGCCGGGGAGCTGTTTTTT,NA,TRBV3-1/TRBV3-2,NA,TRBJ2-2
CASSDAGVGSDTQYF,TGTGCCAGCAGTGACGCAGGGGTAGGGTCAGATACGCAGTATTTT,NA,TRBV6-4,NA,TRBJ2-3
CASSNRDLVTDQYF,TGTGCCAGCAGCAACCGGGACTTGGTGACGGACCAGTACTTC,NA,TRBV7-2,NA,TRBJ2-5
CASSQIGVQRTNEKLFF,TGTGCCAGCAGTCAGATCGGGGTTCAGCGCACTAATGAAAAACTGTTTTTT,NA,TRBV28,NA,TRBJ1-4
CASTHPRDSAEQYF,TGTGCCAGCACCCATCCCCGGGATTCGGCCGAGCAGTACTTC,NA,TRBV25-1,NA,TRBJ2-7
CASSLLAGGSYEQYF,TGTGCCAGCAGCTTACTAGCGGGCGGGTCCTACGAGCAGTACTTC,NA,TRBV9,TRBD2,TRBJ2-7
CASSPISSDTQYF,TGTGCCAGCAGCCCTATCTCGTCAGATACGCAGTATTTT,NA,TRBV4-2,NA,TRBJ2-3
CASSRAQGTPLSTDTQYF,TGCGCCAGCAGCCGAGCCCAGGGGACCCCGCTTAGCACAGATACGCAGTATTTT,NA,TRBV4-1,NA,TRBJ2-3
CATSGTSGAYEQYF,TGTGCCACGTCCGGGACTAGCGGGGCCTACGAGCAGTACTTC,NA,TRBV10-3,TRBD2,TRBJ2-7
CASSNRDRGEAFF,TGTGCCAGCAGCAACCGGGACAGGGGGGAAGCTTTCTTT,NA,TRBV5-6,TRBD1,TRBJ1-1
CASSRSFDNSYEQYF,TGTGCCAGTTCAAGGTCCTTTGACAATTCCTACGAGCAGTACTTC,NA,TRBV19,NA,TRBJ2-7
CASSGYQTSTDTQYF,TGTGCCAGTAGTGGTTACCAGACTAGCACAGATACGCAGTATTTT,many,TRBV19,NA,TRBJ2-3
CASSLGAGIEKLFF,TGTGCCAGCAGCTTAGGGGCAGGAATAGAAAAACTGTTTTTT,NA,TRBV11-2,NA,TRBJ1-4
CASSLDEGGQELFF,TGTGCCAGCAGCTTAGATGAGGGCGGTCAGGAGCTGTTTTTT,once,TRBV7-9,NA,TRBJ2-2
CSASVPGTSGGYEQYF,TGCAGTGCTAGTGTACCCGGGACTAGCGGGGGCTACGAGCAGTACTTC,NA,TRBV20-1,TRBD2,TRBJ2-7
CASSNTRWGLDSSPLHF,TGTGCCAGCAGTAATACGAGGTGGGGCCTCGATAGTTCACCCCTCCACTTT,NA,TRBV2,NA,TRBJ1-6
CAISLAEEDTQYF,TGTGCCATCAGTCTAGCAGAGGAAGATACGCAGTATTTT,NA,TRBV10-3,NA,TRBJ2-3
CASSPGSGLAGYNEQFF,TGTGCCAGCAGCCCCGGTTCAGGGCTAGCGGGATACAATGAGCAGTTCTTC,NA,TRBV7-9,TRBD2,TRBJ2-1
CASSPAGGNTEAFF,TGTGCCAGCAGCCCTGCGGGGGGCAACACTGAAGCTTTCTTT,NA,TRBV7-3,NA,TRBJ1-1